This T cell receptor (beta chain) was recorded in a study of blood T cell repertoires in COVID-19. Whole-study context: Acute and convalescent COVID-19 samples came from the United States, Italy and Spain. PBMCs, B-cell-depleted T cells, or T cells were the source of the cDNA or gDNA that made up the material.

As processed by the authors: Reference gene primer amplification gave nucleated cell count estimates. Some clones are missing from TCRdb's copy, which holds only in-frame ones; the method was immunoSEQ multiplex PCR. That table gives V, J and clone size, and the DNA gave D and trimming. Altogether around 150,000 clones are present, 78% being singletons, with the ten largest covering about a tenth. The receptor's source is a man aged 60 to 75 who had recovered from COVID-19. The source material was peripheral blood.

In DNA form, the CDR3 reads TGTGCCAGCAGTTTAGGTTTCGTCACTGAAGCTTTCTTT. Translation: CASSLGFVTEAFF. The V gene is TRBV12-3 or TRBV12-4, the J gene TRBJ1-1, with D hard to call. The germline V and J ends were trimmed by 1 base and 4 bases, with 7 bases remaining between them. This CDR3 region has 13 residues.